These 16 T cell receptor beta chains were sequenced from one sample in a study of identical twins. TCRdb itself ran the 5' RACE reads through MiXCR, one entry per CDR3 protein. Of about 240,000 distinct CDR3 sequences in the sample, 7.5% were seen once. These data were likewise used in another study, on yellow fever vaccine responses in identical twins.

The sample consisted of CD8+ T cells sorted from blood. The receptors come from a woman under 30 in good health.

This clonotype was seen ten or more times. This chain joins TRBV28 and TRBJ2-7, with TRBD2 matching 7 bases. V was clipped by 6 bases and J by 6 bases; unmatched bases: 8. The CDR3 covers 13 residues. The germline CDR1 and CDR2 sequences are MDHEN and SYDVKM. CDR3 bases: TGTGCCAGCAGCCTAGTGGGGGGGGGCGAGCAGTACGTC. Translated: CASSLVGGGEQYV.

The chain employs TRBV7-8 and TRBJ1-5; TRBD1 aligns across 8 bases. V shed 0 bases and J 0 bases; nucleotides not matched to a gene: 7. The CDR3 has 18 residues. CDR1 SGHVS and CDR2 FQNEAQ come from the germline V gene. CDR3 amino acids: CASSLAGQETYSNQPQHF. For the CDR3, the DNA is TGTGCCAGCAGCTTAGCGGGACAGGAGACATATAGCAATCAGCCCCAGCATTTT.

The chain couples TRBV2 to TRBJ2-5; 10 nucleotides align to TRBD2. The CDR3 sequence is 15 residues long. V trimming: 4 bases; J trimming: 1 base; junction bases outside the gene matches: 3. In germline, CDR1 is SNHLY, CDR2 FYNNEI. The CDR3 loop reads CASSGIAGGQETQYF. The CDR3, as DNA: TGTGCCAGCAGTGGAATAGCGGGAGGCCAAGAGACCCAGTACTTC.

A few counts support this clonotype. This chain links TRBV14 with TRBJ2-5; no definite D call. The V end lost 2 bases, the J end lost 5 bases, and 9 bases lay between the germline ends. CDR3 length: 13 amino acids. Germline CDR1 is SGHDN and CDR2 is FVKESK. DNA of the CDR3: TGTGCCAGCAGCCAATGGGATTTTGAGACCCAGTACTTC. Its translation: CASSQWDFETQYF.

This clonotype was seen ten or more times. V and J are TRBV7-9 and TRBJ2-4, with TRBD1 as a possible D gene (6 bases). This CDR3 contains 16 residues. Germline V gene sequence: CDR1 SEHNR, CDR2 FQNEAQ (reference sequence). Trimming took off 7 bases at V and 3 bases at J, with 19 bases between the two ends. CDR3: CASKIQGDDDKNIQYF. As DNA, the CDR3 is TGTGCCAGCAAAATACAGGGAGATGACGACAAAAACATTCAGTACTTC. The full variable domain, with the rest looked up from reference TRBV7-9 and TRBJ2-4, is DTGVSQNPRHKITKRGQNVTFRCDPISEHNRLYWYRQTLGQGPEFLTYFQNEAQLEKSRLLSDRFSAERPKGSFSTLEIQRTEQGDSAMYLCASKIQGDDDKNIQYFGAGTRLSVL.

This clonotype came up many times. The chain has TRBV5-1 and TRBJ2-7; 7 bases map to TRBD2. CDR1 and CDR2 from the germline V gene are SGHRS and YFSETQ. The CDR3 covers 13 residues. The trim removed 2 bases at V and 3 bases at J, leaving 2 bases unmatched. Here the CDR3 reads CASSFGGDYEQYF. The DNA of the CDR3 is TGCGCCAGCAGCTTTGGGGGGGACTACGAGCAGTACTTC.

This clonotype was picked up a small number of times. The chain uses TRBV5-4 and TRBJ1-2; D is unclear. The V gene lost 1 base and the J gene lost 2 bases, with 12 bases spanning the gap. CDR1 and CDR2 (germline): SGHNT, YYREEE (reference sequence). CDR3 length equals 15 residues. Here the CDR3 DNA reads TGTGCCAGCAGCTTGTGGCGGATGTTGAACTATGGCTACACCTTC. It is translated as CASSLWRMLNYGYTF. Looking up the rest from reference TRBV5-4 and TRBJ1-2 gives the full variable domain: ETGVTQSPTHLIKTRGQQVTLRCSSQSGHNTVSWYQQALGQGPQFIFQYYREEENGRGNFPPRFSGLQFPNYSSELNVNALELDDSALYLCASSLWRMLNYGYTFGSGTRLTVV.

This clonotype was found a few times. V and J are TRBV27 and TRBJ2-3; weak D call: TRBD2 (6 bases). The CDR3 spans 14 residues. The V gene lost 2 bases and the J gene lost 4 bases, with 10 bases spanning the gap. Germline-derived CDR1 and CDR2 are MNHEY and SMNVEV (reference sequence). The CDR3 reads CASSLGLASDTQYF. The CDR3, as DNA: TGTGCCAGCAGTTTAGGGCTAGCGTCAGATACGCAGTATTTT.

The CDR3 DNA reads as TGTGCCAGCAGTTACCACAGCGGGAGGTATAGCTACGAGCAGTACTTC. Translating gives CASSYHSGRYSYEQYF. The rearrangement joins TRBV6-2 or TRBV6-3 to TRBJ2-7, with 9 positions matching TRBD2. This CDR3 region has 16 residues. In germline, CDR1 is MNHEY, CDR2 SVGEGT. With 2 bases clipped from V and 3 bases from J, the junction kept 8 bases outside the gene matches.

This clonotype was counted only a few times. The V call is TRBV12-3 or TRBV12-4, the J call TRBJ2-1, with D unclear. V was clipped by 3 bases and J by 8 bases, with 8 bases between them. This CDR3 is 12 amino acids long. CDR3 residues: CASSFRTHEQFF. CDR3 nucleotide sequence: TGTGCCAGCAGTTTTCGGACCCATGAGCAGTTCTTC.

This clonotype was counted at least ten times. The chain couples TRBV7-6 to TRBJ2-5, with D perhaps TRBD2 (5 bases). This CDR3 is 15 amino acids long. Germline V gene data show CDR1 as SGHVS and CDR2 as FNYEAQ. V dropped 1 base and J dropped 1 base, with 10 bases sitting between them. CDR3 amino acids: CASSLGTDTQETQYF. Here the CDR3 DNA reads TGTGCCAGCAGCTTAGGGACTGACACCCAAGAGACCCAGTACTTC.

This chain links TRBV20-1 with TRBJ2-7; D might be TRBD1 (5 bases). Trimming removed 3 bases from V and 3 bases from J, with 15 bases in between. The CDR3 contains 14 residues. Germline V CDR1 and CDR2: DFQATT, SNEGSKA (reference sequence). The CDR3 loop reads CSARNPTTDYEQYF. The DNA for the CDR3 is TGCAGTGCTAGGAATCCCACGACAGACTACGAGCAGTACTTC.

In its sample, this clonotype was seen a few times. This rearrangement joins TRBV14 to TRBJ2-3; D gene uncertain. This CDR3 contains 15 residues. CDR1 is SGHDN, CDR2 FVKESK, per germline. Trimming stripped 4 bases from V and 0 bases from J, with 11 bases between. In DNA, the CDR3 is TGTGCCAGCAGCCTCCGACTCTCTAGCACAGATACGCAGTATTTT. Amino acids: CASSLRLSSTDTQYF.

The J gene is TRBJ2-1, the V gene TRBV18; D might be TRBD1 or TRBD2, each matching 5 bases. V dropped 7 bases and J dropped 9 bases, with 22 bases sitting between them. Per germline, CDR1 KGHSH and CDR2 LQKENI. The CDR3 consists of 15 residues. The CDR3 sequence is CASYYEGPPTVEQFF. The CDR3 DNA follows: TGTGCCAGCTACTACGAGGGACCCCCGACGGTTGAGCAGTTCTTC.

This clonotype appeared many times. The rearrangement uses TRBV27 and TRBJ1-1, with D possibly being TRBD1 (6 bases). V was shortened by 1 base and J by 2 bases, with 8 bases between the two germline ends. The CDR3 covers 14 residues. Germline assignment: CDR1 MNHEY and CDR2 SMNVEV (reference sequence). The CDR3 sequence is CASSLWGTNTEAFF. The DNA for the CDR3 is TGTGCCAGCAGTTTATGGGGGACAAACACTGAAGCTTTCTTT.

The rearrangement uses TRBV28 and TRBJ2-3, with unresolved D. This CDR3 has 14 residues. V was clipped by 0 bases and J by 1 base, with 5 bases between them. CDR1 and CDR2 from the germline V gene are MDHEN and SYDVKM. This CDR3 is CASSLWRRTDTQYF. The CDR3 coding sequence is TGTGCCAGCAGTTTATGGCGGCGCACAGATACGCAGTATTTT.